A selection of T cell receptor beta chains follows, all from one sample in a study of response to subunit inactivated influenza vaccine. One entry per CDR3 protein results from TCRdb running MiXCR on the RT-PCR reads. The sample lists just over 300,000 distinct CDR3 sequences; about a fifth were seen once. Here the sequenced sample was PBMCs from blood, taken approximately 22 months after vaccination. These receptors were taken from a man between 50 and 75 years old who received an inactivated influenza vaccine. The CDR3 runs from the conserved cysteine through the conserved F or W. Fields, in order: J gene, D gene, clone size, V gene, CDR3 protein, CDR3 DNA. A D gene is named only where the DNA matches it firmly. Some rows mark clone size as missing; the rest say once, few, many or name a class of expanded clone.

TRBJ1-1,-,few,TRBV29-1,CSVDPREMNTEAFF,TGCAGCGTTGACCCCAGGGAGATGAACACTGAAGCTTTCTTT
TRBJ1-2,-,-,TRBV13,CASSSYGANYGYTF,TGTGCCAGCAGCTCATACGGGGCTAACTATGGCTACACCTTC
TRBJ2-1,-,-,TRBV5-6,CASSSRREQFF,TGTGCCAGCAGCTCTCGTCGGGAGCAGTTCTTC
TRBJ1-2,-,many,TRBV29-1,CSVDSGLVVFGYTF,TGCAGCGTTGACTCAGGGTTGGTGGTATTTGGCTACACCTTC
TRBJ1-3,-,-,TRBV7-9,CASSSVTIYF,TGTGCCAGCAGCTCTGTAACCATATATTTT
TRBJ1-1,TRBD1,-,TRBV11-2,CASTYIGRGITEAFF,TGTGCCAGCACCTACATTGGCAGGGGGATCACTGAAGCTTTCTTT
TRBJ2-3,-,-,TRBV12-3/TRBV12-4,CASSFVGTTDTQYF,TGTGCCAGCAGTTTTGTCGGGACCACAGATACGCAGTATTTT
TRBJ1-1,-,-,TRBV29-1,CSVETWSPRTEAFF,TGCAGCGTTGAAACTTGGTCTCCGAGGACTGAAGCTTTCTTT
TRBJ1-1,-,few,TRBV7-9,CASSSGQSIMNTEAFF,TGTGCCAGCAGCTCCGGACAGAGTATTATGAACACTGAAGCTTTCTTT
TRBJ1-2,-,many,TRBV4-1,CASSQEGAVTSGYTF,TGCGCCAGCAGCCAAGAGGGTGCGGTAACGAGTGGCTACACCTTC